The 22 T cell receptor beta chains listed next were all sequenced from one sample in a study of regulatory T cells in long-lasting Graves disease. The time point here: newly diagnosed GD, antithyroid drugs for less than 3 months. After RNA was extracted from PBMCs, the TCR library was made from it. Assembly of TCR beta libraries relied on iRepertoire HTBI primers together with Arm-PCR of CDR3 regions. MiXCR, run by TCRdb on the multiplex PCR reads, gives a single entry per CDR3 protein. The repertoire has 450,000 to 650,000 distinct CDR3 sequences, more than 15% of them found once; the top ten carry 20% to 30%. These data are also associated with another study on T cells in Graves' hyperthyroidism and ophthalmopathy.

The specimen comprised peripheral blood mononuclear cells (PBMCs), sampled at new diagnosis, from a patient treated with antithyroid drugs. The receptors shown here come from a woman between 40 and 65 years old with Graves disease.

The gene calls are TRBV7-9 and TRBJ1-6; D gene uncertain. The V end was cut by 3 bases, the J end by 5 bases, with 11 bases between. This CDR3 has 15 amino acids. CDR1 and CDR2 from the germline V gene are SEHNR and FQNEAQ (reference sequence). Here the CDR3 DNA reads TGTGCCAGCAGCTTGGGCGGCGGAGATAATTCACCCCTCCACTTT. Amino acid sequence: CASSLGGGDNSPLHF.

CDR3 in amino acids: CASSQPGTGQTEAFF. The CDR3 region has the DNA TGCGCCAGCAGCCAGCCTGGGACAGGGCAAACTGAAGCTTTCTTT. V is TRBV4-1 and J is TRBJ1-1; 9 positions match TRBD1. CDR1 is MGHRA and CDR2 is YSYEKL in the germline V gene. The CDR3 length is 15 residues. V lost 3 bases to trimming and J lost 5 bases; unmatched junction nucleotides: 7.

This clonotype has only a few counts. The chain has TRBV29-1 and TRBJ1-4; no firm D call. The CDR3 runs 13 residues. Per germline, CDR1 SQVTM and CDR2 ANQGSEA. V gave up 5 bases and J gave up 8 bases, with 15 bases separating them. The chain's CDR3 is CSVSARVGEKLFF. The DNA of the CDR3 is TGCAGCGTTTCGGCCCGCGTAGGCGAAAAACTGTTTTTT. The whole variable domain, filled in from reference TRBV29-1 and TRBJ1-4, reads SAVISQKPSRDICQRGTSLTIQCQVDSQVTMMFWYRQQPGQSLTLIATANQGSEATYESGFVIDKFPISRPNLTFSTLTVSNMSPEDSSIYLCSVSARVGEKLFFGSGTQLSVL.

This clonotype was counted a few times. This chain's CDR3 is CASSKGTGRVSPLHF. As DNA, the CDR3 is TGTGCCAGCAGTAAGGGGACAGGGCGGGTTTCACCCCTCCACTTT. The genes are TRBV27 and TRBJ1-6; 9 positions match TRBD1. Germline V gives CDR1 MNHEY, CDR2 SMNVEV (reference sequence). V shed 5 bases and J 9 bases; nucleotides not matched to a gene: 8. This CDR3 spans 15 amino acids.

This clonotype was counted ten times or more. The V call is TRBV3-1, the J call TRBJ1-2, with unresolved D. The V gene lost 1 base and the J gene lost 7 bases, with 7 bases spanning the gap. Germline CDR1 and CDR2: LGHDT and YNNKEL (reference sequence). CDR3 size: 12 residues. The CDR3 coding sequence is TGTGCCAGCAGCCAAGTTGACGGTGGCTACACCTTC. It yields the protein CASSQVDGGYTF.

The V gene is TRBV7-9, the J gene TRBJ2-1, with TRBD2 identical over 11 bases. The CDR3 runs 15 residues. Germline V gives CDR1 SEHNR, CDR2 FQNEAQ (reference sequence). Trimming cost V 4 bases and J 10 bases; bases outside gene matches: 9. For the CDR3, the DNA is TGTGCCAGCAGCTCTTTCCTAGCGGGGGGACTCGAGCAGTTCTTC. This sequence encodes CASSSFLAGGLEQFF.

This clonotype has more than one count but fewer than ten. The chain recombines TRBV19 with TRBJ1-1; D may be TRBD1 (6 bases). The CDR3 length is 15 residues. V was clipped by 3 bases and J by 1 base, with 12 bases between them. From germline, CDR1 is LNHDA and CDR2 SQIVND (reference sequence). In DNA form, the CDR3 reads TGTGCCAGTAGTATCCAGGGGAGAGGGAACACTGAAGCTTTCTTT. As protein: CASSIQGRGNTEAFF. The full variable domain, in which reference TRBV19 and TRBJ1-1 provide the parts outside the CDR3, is DGGITQSPKYLFRKEGQNVTLSCEQNLNHDAMYWYRQDPGQGLRLIYYSQIVNDFQKGDIAEGYSVSREKKESFPLTVTSAQKNPTAFYLCASSIQGRGNTEAFFGQGTRLTVV.

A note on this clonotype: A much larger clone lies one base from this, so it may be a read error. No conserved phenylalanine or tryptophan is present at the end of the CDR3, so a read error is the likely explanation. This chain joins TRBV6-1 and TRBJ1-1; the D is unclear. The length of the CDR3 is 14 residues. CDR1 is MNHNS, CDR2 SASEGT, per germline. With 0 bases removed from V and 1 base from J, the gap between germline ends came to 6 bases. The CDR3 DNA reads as TGTGCCAGCAGTGAAGCTCGGGGGAACACTGAAGCTTTCTCT. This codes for CASSEARGNTEAFS.

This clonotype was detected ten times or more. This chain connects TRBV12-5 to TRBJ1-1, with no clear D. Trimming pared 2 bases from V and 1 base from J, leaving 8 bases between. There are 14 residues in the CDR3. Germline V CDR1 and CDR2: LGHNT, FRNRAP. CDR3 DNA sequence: TGTGCTAGTGGTTTGCCCGGTACGAACACTGAAGCTTTCTTT. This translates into CASGLPGTNTEAFF. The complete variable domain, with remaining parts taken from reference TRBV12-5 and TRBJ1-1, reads DARVTQTPRHKVTEMGQEVTMRCQPILGHNTVFWYRQTMMQGLELLAYFRNRAPLDDSGMPKDRFSAEMPDATLATLKIQPSEPRDSAVYFCASGLPGTNTEAFFGQGTRLTVV.

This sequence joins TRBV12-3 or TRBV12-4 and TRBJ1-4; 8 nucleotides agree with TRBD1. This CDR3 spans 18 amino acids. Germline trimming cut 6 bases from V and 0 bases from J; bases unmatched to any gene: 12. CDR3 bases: TGTGCCAGCAGGCCGGGACAGGCGTTTTCCGCAACTAATGAAAAACTGTTTTTT. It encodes CASRPGQAFSATNEKLFF.

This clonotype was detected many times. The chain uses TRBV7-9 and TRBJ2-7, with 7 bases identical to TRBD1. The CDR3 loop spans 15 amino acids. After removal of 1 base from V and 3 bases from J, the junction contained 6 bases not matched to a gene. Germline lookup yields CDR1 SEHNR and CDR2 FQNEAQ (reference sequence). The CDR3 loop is CASSLEGASIYEQYF. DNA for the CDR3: TGTGCCAGCAGCTTAGAGGGGGCATCCATCTACGAGCAGTACTTC.

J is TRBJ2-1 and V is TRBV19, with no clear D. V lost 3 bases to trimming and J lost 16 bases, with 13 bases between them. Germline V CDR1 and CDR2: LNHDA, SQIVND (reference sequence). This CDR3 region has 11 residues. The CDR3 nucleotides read TGTGCCAGTAGTATGGGTGCCTCAAATTTCTTC. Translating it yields CASSMGASNFF.

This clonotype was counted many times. CDR3 region: CASRSQGGIGTDTQYF. In DNA, the CDR3 is TGTGCCAGCCGCTCACAGGGGGGAATAGGCACAGATACGCAGTATTTT. The chain carries TRBV7-2 and TRBJ2-3; 8 bases line up with TRBD1. CDR1 is SGHTA, CDR2 FQGNSA, per germline. This CDR3 spans 16 amino acids. V was pared by 8 bases and J by 1 base, with 11 bases of the junction left unmatched.

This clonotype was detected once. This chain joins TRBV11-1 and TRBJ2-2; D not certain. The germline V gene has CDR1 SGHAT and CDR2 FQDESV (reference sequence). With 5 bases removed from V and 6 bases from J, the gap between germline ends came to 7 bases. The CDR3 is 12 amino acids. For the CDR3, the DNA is TGTGCCAGCAGCGAGAGTCCCGGGGAGCTGTTTTTT. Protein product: CASSESPGELFF.

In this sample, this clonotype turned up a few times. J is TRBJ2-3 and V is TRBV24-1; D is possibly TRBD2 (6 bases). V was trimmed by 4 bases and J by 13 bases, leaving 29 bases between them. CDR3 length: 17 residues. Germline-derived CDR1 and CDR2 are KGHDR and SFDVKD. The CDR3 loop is CATSDPAGPAGLRMKYF. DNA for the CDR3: TGTGCCACCAGTGACCCTGCGGGGCCAGCAGGGCTTAGGATGAAGTATTTT.

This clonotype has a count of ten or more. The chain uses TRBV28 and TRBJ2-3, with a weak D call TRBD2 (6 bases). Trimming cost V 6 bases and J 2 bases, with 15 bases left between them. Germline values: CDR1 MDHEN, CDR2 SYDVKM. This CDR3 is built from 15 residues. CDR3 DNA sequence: TGTGCCAGCAGGTTGGGGGGACTGAACACAGATACGCAGTATTTT. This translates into CASRLGGLNTDTQYF.

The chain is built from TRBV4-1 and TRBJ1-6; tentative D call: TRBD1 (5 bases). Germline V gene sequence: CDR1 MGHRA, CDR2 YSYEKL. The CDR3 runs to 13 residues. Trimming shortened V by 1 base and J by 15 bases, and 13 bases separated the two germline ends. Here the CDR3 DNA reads TGCGCCAGCAGCCAAGGGCAGGGACTATTCCTCCACTTT. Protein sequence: CASSQGQGLFLHF.

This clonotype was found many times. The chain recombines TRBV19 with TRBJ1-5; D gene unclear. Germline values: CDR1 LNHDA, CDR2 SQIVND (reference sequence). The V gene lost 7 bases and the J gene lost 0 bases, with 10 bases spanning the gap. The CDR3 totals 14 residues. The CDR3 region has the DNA TGTGCCAGTACCCATCGGGTTAGCAATCAGCCCCAGCATTTT. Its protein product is CASTHRVSNQPQHF.

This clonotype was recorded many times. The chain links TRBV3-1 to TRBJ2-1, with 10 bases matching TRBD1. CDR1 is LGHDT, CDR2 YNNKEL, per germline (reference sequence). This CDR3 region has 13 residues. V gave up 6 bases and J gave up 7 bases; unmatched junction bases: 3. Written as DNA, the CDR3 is TGTGCCAGCAGTTGGACAGGGGGAAATGAGCAGTTCTTC. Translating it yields CASSWTGGNEQFF.

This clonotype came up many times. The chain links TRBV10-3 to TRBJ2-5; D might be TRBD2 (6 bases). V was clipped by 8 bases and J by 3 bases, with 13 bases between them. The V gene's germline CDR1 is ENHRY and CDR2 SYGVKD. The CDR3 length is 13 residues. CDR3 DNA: TGTGCCATCTCGGAGGGGATGAAAGAGACCCAGTACTTC. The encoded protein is CAISEGMKETQYF.

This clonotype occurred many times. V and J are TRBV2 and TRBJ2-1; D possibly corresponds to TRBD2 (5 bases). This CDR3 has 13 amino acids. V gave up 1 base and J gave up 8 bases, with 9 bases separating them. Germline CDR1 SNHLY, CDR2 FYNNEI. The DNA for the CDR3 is TGTGCCAGCAGTGAAGTCCTGGGAGATGAGCAGTTCTTC. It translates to CASSEVLGDEQFF.

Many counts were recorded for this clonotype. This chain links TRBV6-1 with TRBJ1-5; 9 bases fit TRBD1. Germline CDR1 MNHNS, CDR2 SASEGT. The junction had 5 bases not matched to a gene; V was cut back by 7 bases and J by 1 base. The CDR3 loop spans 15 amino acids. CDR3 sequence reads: CASTRDRASNQPQHF. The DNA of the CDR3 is TGTGCCAGCACCAGGGACAGGGCGAGCAATCAGCCCCAGCATTTT.